The clone carrying this T cell receptor (beta chain) turned up a few times. The time point was: patch test 1, 2 weeks after DPC sensitization. As to treatment: therapeutic diphenylcyclopropenone sensitization with weekly scalp DPC. Phlebotomy was performed prior to application of every patch test. The length of the CDR3 is 17 residues. Trimming removed 1 base from V and 0 bases from J, with 13 bases in between. The germline gives CDR1 SGHAT, CDR2 FQNNGV. TCRdb used MiXCR to reprocess the RACE reads, holding one entry per CDR3 protein. The sample consists of some 120,000 distinct CDR3 sequences, about 12% of them appearing once. The data are from a study of human T cells and chemical hapten exposure. Study overall: Minor pooled library volume differences mainly drove per-sample TCR yield variation.

The chain couples TRBV11-2 to TRBJ2-1; D possibly corresponds to TRBD2 (6 bases). The source was whole blood, collected in connection with sensitization to the hapten diphenylcyclopropenone (DPC). The receptor comes from a woman aged 45 to 65 with alopecia areata. Some clones in this sample may be carry-over from other donors' samples. CDR3 protein: CASSLVGSGYSYNEQFF. The CDR3, as DNA: TGTGCCAGCAGCTTAGTTGGGAGCGGGTACTCCTACAATGAGCAGTTCTTC. Using reference TRBV11-2 and TRBJ2-1 for the parts outside the CDR3, the full variable domain is EAGVAQSPRYKIIEKRQSVAFWCNPISGHATLYWYQQILGQGPKLLIQFQNNGVVDDSQLPKDRFSAERLKGVDSTLKIQPAKLEDSAVYLCASSLVGSGYSYNEQFFGPGTRLTVL.